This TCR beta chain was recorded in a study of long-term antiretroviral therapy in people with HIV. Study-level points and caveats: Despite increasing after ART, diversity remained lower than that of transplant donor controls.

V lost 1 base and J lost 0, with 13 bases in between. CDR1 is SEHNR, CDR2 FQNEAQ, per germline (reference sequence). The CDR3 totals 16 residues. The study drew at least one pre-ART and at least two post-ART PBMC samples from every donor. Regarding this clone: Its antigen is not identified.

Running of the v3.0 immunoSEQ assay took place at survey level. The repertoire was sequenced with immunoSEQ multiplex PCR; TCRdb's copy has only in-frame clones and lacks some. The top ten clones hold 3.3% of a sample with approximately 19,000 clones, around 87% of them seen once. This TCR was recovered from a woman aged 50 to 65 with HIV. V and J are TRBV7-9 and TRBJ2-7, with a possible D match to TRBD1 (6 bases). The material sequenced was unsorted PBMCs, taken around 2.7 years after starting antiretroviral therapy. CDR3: CASSLVKDRSSYEQYF. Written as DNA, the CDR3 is TGTGCCAGCAGCTTAGTAAAGGACAGAAGCTCCTACGAGCAGTACTTC.